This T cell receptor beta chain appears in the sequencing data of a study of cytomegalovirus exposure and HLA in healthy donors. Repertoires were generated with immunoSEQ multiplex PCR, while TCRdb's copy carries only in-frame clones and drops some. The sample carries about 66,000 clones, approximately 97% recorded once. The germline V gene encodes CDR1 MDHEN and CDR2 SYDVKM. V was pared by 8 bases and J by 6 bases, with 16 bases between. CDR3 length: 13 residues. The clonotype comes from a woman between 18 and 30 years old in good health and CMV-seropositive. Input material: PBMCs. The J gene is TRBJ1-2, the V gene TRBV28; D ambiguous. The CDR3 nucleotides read TGTGCCAGCTACCCCCGGGGTATGGATGGCTACACCTTC. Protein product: CASYPRGMDGYTF.